These T cell receptor beta chains were read from a single sample in a study of blood T cell repertoires in COVID-19. Sequenced by immunoSEQ multiplex PCR; TCRdb stores in-frame clones only, minus some. The sample has 350,000 or so clones; around 90% are singletons. The source material was PBMCs or T cells enriched from blood (not recorded which). These receptors were collected from a woman in her 30s who had recovered from COVID-19. Both conserved end residues are part of each CDR3. Each record gives: J gene, D gene, clone size, V gene, CDR3 protein, CDR3 DNA. A D gene is named only where the DNA matches it firmly. Size is stated for part of the rows, as once, few or many counts, or as a class when the clone is expanded.

J gene: TRBJ1-5
D gene: NA
clone size: NA
V gene: TRBV28
CDR3 protein: CASSLTGGLAQHF
CDR3 DNA: TGTGCCAGCAGTTTAACGGGGGGCCTGGCTCAGCATTTT

J gene: TRBJ1-1
D gene: TRBD1
clone size: NA
V gene: TRBV10-3
CDR3 protein: CAISGTGDTEAFF
CDR3 DNA: TGTGCCATCAGCGGGACAGGGGACACTGAAGCTTTCTTT

J gene: TRBJ1-1
D gene: NA
clone size: NA
V gene: TRBV28
CDR3 protein: CASSPPPGGGGTEAFF
CDR3 DNA: TGTGCCAGCAGTCCCCCCCCCGGGGGAGGGGGCACTGAAGCTTTCTTT

J gene: TRBJ2-2
D gene: TRBD1
clone size: NA
V gene: TRBV7-9
CDR3 protein: CASSITGVTGELFF
CDR3 DNA: TGTGCCAGCAGCATAACAGGGGTTACCGGGGAGCTGTTTTTT

J gene: TRBJ2-3
D gene: NA
clone size: NA
V gene: TRBV27
CDR3 protein: CASSVPGLSRTQYF
CDR3 DNA: TGTGCCAGCAGTGTCCCGGGACTTTCTCGTACGCAGTATTTT

J gene: TRBJ2-5
D gene: NA
clone size: NA
V gene: TRBV7-9
CDR3 protein: CASSFMSGGETQYF
CDR3 DNA: TGTGCCAGCAGCTTCATGTCCGGGGGTGAGACCCAGTACTTC

J gene: TRBJ1-2
D gene: TRBD1
clone size: NA
V gene: TRBV29-1
CDR3 protein: CSVEKGAFGYTF
CDR3 DNA: TGCAGCGTTGAAAAGGGGGCCTTTGGCTACACCTTC

J gene: TRBJ2-1
D gene: TRBD2
clone size: NA
V gene: TRBV18
CDR3 protein: CASSTGTSALSGEQFF
CDR3 DNA: TGTGCCAGCTCAACCGGGACTAGCGCGTTAAGTGGTGAGCAGTTCTTC

J gene: TRBJ2-7
D gene: TRBD1
clone size: NA
V gene: TRBV11-2
CDR3 protein: CASSLGQISYEQYF
CDR3 DNA: TGTGCCAGCAGCCTGGGACAGATCTCCTACGAGCAGTACTTC

J gene: TRBJ1-2
D gene: NA
clone size: once
V gene: TRBV13
CDR3 protein: CASSLGGRFYGYTF
CDR3 DNA: TGTGCCAGCAGCTTAGGGGGGCGTTTTTATGGCTACACCTTC

J gene: TRBJ2-2
D gene: NA
clone size: once
V gene: TRBV18
CDR3 protein: CASSPRGGMEITGELFF
CDR3 DNA: TGTGCCAGCTCACCAAGAGGCGGAATGGAGATCACCGGGGAGCTGTTTTTT

J gene: TRBJ1-5
D gene: NA
clone size: NA
V gene: TRBV6-2/TRBV6-3
CDR3 protein: CASSYREQPQHF
CDR3 DNA: TGTGCCAGCAGTTACCGGGAACAGCCCCAGCATTTT

J gene: TRBJ2-7
D gene: TRBD2
clone size: once
V gene: TRBV28
CDR3 protein: CASSWGGSYEQYF
CDR3 DNA: TGTGCCAGCAGTTGGGGGGGGTCCTACGAGCAGTACTTC

J gene: TRBJ2-1
D gene: NA
clone size: NA
V gene: TRBV6-2/TRBV6-3
CDR3 protein: CASSYLAGLHSYNEQFF
CDR3 DNA: TGTGCCAGCAGTTACTTGGCAGGCTTACATTCCTACAATGAGCAGTTCTTC

J gene: TRBJ1-2
D gene: NA
clone size: NA
V gene: TRBV29-1
CDR3 protein: CSVDFEGADGYTF
CDR3 DNA: TGCAGCGTTGACTTTGAGGGTGCAGATGGCTACACCTTC

J gene: TRBJ1-5
D gene: TRBD1
clone size: NA
V gene: TRBV7-8
CDR3 protein: CASSSLTGSEPQHF
CDR3 DNA: TGTGCCAGCAGCTCGTTGACAGGGAGTGAGCCCCAGCATTTT

J gene: TRBJ2-2
D gene: TRBD2
clone size: few
V gene: TRBV7-9
CDR3 protein: CASSPSGGPTGELFF
CDR3 DNA: TGTGCCAGCAGCCCTAGCGGGGGGCCCACCGGGGAGCTGTTTTTT

J gene: TRBJ1-1
D gene: TRBD1
clone size: NA
V gene: TRBV18
CDR3 protein: CASSPLAGTGGTEAFF
CDR3 DNA: TGTGCCAGCTCACCATTAGCCGGGACAGGGGGCACTGAAGCTTTCTTT

J gene: TRBJ2-1
D gene: TRBD2
clone size: NA
V gene: TRBV24-1
CDR3 protein: CATSSGGSSYNEQFF
CDR3 DNA: TGTGCCACCTCGAGCGGGGGGAGCTCCTACAATGAGCAGTTCTTC

J gene: TRBJ1-5
D gene: TRBD1
clone size: few
V gene: TRBV6-5
CDR3 protein: CASTPDTGGGQPQHF
CDR3 DNA: TGTGCCAGCACCCCGGATACAGGGGGGGGTCAGCCCCAGCATTTT